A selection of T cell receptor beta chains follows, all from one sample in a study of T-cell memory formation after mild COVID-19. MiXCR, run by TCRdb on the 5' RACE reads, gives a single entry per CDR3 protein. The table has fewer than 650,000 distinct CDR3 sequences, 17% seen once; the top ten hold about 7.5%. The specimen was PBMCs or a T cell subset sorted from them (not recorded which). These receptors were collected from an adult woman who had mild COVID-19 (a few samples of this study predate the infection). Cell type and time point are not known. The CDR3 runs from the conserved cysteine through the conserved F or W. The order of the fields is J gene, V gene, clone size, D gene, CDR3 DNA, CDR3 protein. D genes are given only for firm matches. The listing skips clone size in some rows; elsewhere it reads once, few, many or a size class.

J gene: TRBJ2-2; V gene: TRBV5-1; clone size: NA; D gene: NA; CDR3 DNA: TGCGCCAGCAGCTTGCCACTGGCGAACACCGGGGAGCTGTTTTTT; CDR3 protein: CASSLPLANTGELFF
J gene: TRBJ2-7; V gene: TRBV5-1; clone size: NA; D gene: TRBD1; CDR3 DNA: TGCGCCAGCAGCTTGGAAGGACAGGGAGGTCTCTACGAGCAGTACTTC; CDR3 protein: CASSLEGQGGLYEQYF
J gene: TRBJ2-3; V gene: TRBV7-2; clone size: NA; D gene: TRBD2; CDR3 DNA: TGTGCCAGCAGTAGCGGGGATAATACGCAGTATTTT; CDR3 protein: CASSSGDNTQYF
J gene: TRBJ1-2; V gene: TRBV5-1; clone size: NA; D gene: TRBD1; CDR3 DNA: TGCGCCAGCAGCTTCAAACAGGGGGCAGGTGGCTACACCTTC; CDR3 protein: CASSFKQGAGGYTF
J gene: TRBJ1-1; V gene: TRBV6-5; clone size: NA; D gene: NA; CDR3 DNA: TGTGCCAGCAGTTACTTTAGCACTTTGGGTTTAATGAACACTGAAGCTTTCTTT; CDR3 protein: CASSYFSTLGLMNTEAFF
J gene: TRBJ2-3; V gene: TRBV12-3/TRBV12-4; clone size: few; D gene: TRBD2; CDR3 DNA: TGTGCCAGCAGTCTAGCGGGATCCGTCACAGATACGCAGTATTTT; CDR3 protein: CASSLAGSVTDTQYF
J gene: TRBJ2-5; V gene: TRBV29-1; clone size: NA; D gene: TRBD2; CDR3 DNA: TGCAGCGCATCGGGACTAGCGGGAGGGTCCTTTCGGGAGACCCAGTACTTC; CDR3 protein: CSASGLAGGSFRETQYF
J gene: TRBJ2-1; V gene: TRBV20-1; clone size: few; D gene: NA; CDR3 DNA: TGCAGTGCCGCGCAGGAGACCTACAATGAGCAGTTCTTC; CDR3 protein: CSAAQETYNEQFF
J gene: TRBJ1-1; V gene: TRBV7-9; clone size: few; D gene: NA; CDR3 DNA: TGTGCCAGCAGCTTAGGGGGGGGCCTGAACACTGAAGCTTTCTTT; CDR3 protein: CASSLGGGLNTEAFF
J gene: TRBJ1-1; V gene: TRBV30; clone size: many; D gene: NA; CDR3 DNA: TGTGCCTGGAGTCATGGGATTGAAGCTTTCTTT; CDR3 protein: CAWSHGIEAFF
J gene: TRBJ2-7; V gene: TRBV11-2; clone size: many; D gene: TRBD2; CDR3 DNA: TGTGCCAGCAGCTTAGGAACAGGCGGGGGGCCCTCCTACGAGCAGTACTTC; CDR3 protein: CASSLGTGGGPSYEQYF
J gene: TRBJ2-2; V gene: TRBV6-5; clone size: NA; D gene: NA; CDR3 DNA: TGTGCCAGCAGGGACGGGGACACTGCCGGGGAGCTGTTTTTT; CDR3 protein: CASRDGDTAGELFF
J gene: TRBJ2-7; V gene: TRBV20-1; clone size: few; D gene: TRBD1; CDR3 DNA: TGCAGTGCGATAGAGGACAGGGGGGCCTACGAGCAGTACTTC; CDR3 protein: CSAIEDRGAYEQYF
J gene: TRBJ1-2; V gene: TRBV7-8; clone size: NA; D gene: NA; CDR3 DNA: TGTGCCAGCAGCTTAGGGAACCAGGGTACCTATGGCTACACCTTC; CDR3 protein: CASSLGNQGTYGYTF
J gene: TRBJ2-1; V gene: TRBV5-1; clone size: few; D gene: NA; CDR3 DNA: TGCGCCAGCAGCAAATCTCCGGGCTCCAAGAGACTTGAGCAGTTCTTC; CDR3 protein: CASSKSPGSKRLEQFF
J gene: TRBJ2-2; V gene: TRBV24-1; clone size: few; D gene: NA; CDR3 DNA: TGTGCCACCAGTGTGGACATTCTAGGGGAGACCGGGGAGCTGTTTTTT; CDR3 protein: CATSVDILGETGELFF
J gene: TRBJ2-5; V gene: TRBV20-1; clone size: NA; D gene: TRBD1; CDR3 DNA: TGCAGTGCTAACCCACCCGCCGGGACAGGGGGTAGGGGGCAAGAGACCCAGTACTTC; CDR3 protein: CSANPPAGTGGRGQETQYF
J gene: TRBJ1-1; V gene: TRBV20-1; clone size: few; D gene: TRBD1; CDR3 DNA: TGCAGTGCTAGAGAGGAGACAGGGCACCTTGAAGCTTTCTTT; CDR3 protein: CSAREETGHLEAFF
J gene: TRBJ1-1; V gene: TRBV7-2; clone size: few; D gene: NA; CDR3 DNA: TGTGCCAGCAGATTTGAGGTGGAGGCACGCTCTGAAGCTTTCTTT; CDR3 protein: CASRFEVEARSEAFF
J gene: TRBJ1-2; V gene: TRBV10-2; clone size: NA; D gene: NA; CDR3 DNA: TGCGCCACCCAACAAAGGCCCGAGGGTGGCTACACCTTC; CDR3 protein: CATQQRPEGGYTF
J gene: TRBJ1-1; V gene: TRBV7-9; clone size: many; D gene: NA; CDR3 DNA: TGTGCCAGCAGCTTCGGCGGTGAAGCTTTCTTT; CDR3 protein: CASSFGGEAFF
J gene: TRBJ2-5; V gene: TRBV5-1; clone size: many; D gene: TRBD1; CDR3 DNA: TGCGCCAGCAGCTTGGTCGGGACAGGGAAAGAGACCCAGTACTTC; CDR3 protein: CASSLVGTGKETQYF
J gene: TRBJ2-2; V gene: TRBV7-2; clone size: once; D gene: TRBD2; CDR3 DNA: TGTGCCAGCAGCATAGCGGGAGGTTATACCGGGGAGCTGTTTTTT; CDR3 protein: CASSIAGGYTGELFF
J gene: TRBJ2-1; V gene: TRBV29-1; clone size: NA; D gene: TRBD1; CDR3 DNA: TGCAGCGTTGAGGGGCTCAGGGGGCAATTCAACAATGAGCAGTTCTTC; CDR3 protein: CSVEGLRGQFNNEQFF
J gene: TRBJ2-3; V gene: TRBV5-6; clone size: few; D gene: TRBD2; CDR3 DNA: TGTGCCAGCAGCACTAGCGGGGGATTCACAGATACGCAGTATTTT; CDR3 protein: CASSTSGGFTDTQYF
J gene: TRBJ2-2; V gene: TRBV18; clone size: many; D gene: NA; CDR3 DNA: TGTGCCAGCTCACCACGGGAGGAATCGAACACCGGGGAGCTGTTTTTT; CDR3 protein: CASSPREESNTGELFF
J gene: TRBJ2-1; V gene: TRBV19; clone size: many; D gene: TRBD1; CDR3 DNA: TGTGCCAGTAGTGCCGGGACAGGTGGTAGTGAGCAGTTCTTC; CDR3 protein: CASSAGTGGSEQFF
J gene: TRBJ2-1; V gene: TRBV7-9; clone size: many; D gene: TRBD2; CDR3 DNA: TGTGCCAGCAGCCCTTTAGCGGGAGACCCCTACAATGAGCAGTTCTTC; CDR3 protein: CASSPLAGDPYNEQFF
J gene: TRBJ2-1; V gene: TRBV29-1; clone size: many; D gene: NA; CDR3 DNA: TGCAGCGTTTCGACCCCCGGAGGACTCCTTTCTTCCAATGAGCAGTTCTTC; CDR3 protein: CSVSTPGGLLSSNEQFF
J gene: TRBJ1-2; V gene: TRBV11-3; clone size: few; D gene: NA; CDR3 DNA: TGTGCCAGCAGCTTAATGAGGGGTCTGAACTATGGCTACACCTTC; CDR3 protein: CASSLMRGLNYGYTF
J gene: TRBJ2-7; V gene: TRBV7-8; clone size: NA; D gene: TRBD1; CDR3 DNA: TGTGCCAGCAGCCCAGACAGGGGGCTTTTATTCGAGCAGTACTTC; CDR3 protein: CASSPDRGLLFEQYF
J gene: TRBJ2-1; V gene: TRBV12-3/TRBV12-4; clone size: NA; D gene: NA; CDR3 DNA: TGTGCCAGTCTATTCGACCTACAGTCCTACAATGAGCAGTTCTTC; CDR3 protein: CASLFDLQSYNEQFF
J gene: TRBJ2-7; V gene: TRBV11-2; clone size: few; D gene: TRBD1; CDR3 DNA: TGTGCCAGCAGCTTAGGCGGATTCCGGGACAGGGCATACGAGCAGTACTTC; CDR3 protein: CASSLGGFRDRAYEQYF
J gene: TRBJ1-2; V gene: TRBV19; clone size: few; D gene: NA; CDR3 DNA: TGTGCCAGTAGCCCTACTCTGGAGCTCTATGGCTACACCTTC; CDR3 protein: CASSPTLELYGYTF
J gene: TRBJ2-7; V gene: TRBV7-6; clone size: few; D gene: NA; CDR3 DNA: TGTGCCAGCAGCGCGGGCCCCTATTACGAGCAGTACTTC; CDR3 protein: CASSAGPYYEQYF
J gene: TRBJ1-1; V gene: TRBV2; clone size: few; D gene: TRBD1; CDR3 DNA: TGTGCCAGCAGTGGACAGGGGAGCACTGAAGCTTTCTTT; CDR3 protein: CASSGQGSTEAFF
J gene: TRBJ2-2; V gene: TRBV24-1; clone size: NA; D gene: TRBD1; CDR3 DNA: TGTGCCACCAGTGATTTGCAGGGACAGGGGGCTAACACCGGGGAGCTGTTTTTT; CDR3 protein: CATSDLQGQGANTGELFF
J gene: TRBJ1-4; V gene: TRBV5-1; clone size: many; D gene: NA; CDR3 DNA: TGCGCCAGCAGCTTGGCCGGAGTTGGTCCCGAAAAACTGTTTTTT; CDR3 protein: CASSLAGVGPEKLFF
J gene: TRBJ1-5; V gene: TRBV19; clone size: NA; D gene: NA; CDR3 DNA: TGTGCCAGTAGTATAGCCAGGGACCAGCCCCAGCATTTT; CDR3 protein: CASSIARDQPQHF
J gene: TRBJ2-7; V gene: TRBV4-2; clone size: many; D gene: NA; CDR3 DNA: TGTGCCAGCAGCCAAGACGGTCTCGACGAGCAGTACTTC; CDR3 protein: CASSQDGLDEQYF
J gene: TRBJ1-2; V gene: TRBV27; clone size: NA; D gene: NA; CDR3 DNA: TGTGCCAGCAGTTCTCAGGGATTTCGCGACTATGGCTACACCTTC; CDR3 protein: CASSSQGFRDYGYTF